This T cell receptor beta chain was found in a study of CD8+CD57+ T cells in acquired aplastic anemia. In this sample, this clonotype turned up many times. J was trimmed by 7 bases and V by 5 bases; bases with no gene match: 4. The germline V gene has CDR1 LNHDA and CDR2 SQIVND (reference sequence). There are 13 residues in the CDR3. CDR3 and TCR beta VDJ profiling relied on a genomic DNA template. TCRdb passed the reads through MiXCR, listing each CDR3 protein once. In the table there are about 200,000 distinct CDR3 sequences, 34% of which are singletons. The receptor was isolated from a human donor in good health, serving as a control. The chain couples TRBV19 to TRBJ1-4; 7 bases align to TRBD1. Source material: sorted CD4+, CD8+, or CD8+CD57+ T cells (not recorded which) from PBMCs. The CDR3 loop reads CASSPQGPEKLFF. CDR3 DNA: TGTGCCAGTAGTCCACAGGGGCCTGAAAAACTGTTTTTT. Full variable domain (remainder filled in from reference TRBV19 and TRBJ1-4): DGGITQSPKYLFRKEGQNVTLSCEQNLNHDAMYWYRQDPGQGLRLIYYSQIVNDFQKGDIAEGYSVSREKKESFPLTVTSAQKNPTAFYLCASSPQGPEKLFFGSGTQLSVL.